This T cell receptor beta chain originates from a study of blood T cell repertoires in COVID-19. Overall study context: Italy, Spain and the United States were the sources of the convalescent and acute COVID-19 samples. PBMCs, B-cell-depleted T cells, or T cells provided the cDNA or gDNA that made up the material.

CDR1 and CDR2 (germline): SGHDN, FVKESK. There are 12 residues in the CDR3. The germline V and J ends were trimmed by 4 bases and 3 bases, with 6 bases remaining between them. The authors' processing: It was from reference gene primer amplification that nucleated cell counts were estimated. Assay: immunoSEQ multiplex PCR; the TCRdb copy retains only in-frame clones and omits some. V, J and clone size are those of that table, while D and trimming were read from the DNA. The sample lists fewer than 150,000 clones, more than 75% seen once, with roughly 4% in the top ten. This clonotype was sampled from a woman aged 35 to 49 with acute or convalescent COVID-19. Sequencing used peripheral blood. V usage is TRBV14 and J usage is TRBJ1-1; D is undetermined. The CDR3 DNA sequence: TGTGCCAGCAGCCTCTTCCACACTGAAGCTTTCTTT. It codes for CASSLFHTEAFF.